The clone carrying this TCR beta chain was detected only a few times. CDR1 and CDR2 (germline): SGHDT, YYEEEE. This CDR3 has 14 residues. Unmatched junction bases numbered 3, after V lost 0 bases and J lost 7 bases. TCRdb recomputed calls from the 5' RACE reads with MiXCR, one row per CDR3 protein. There are 190,000 or so distinct CDR3 sequences in the sample; 9.5% to 15% occur only once, and approximately 15% lies in the top ten. The data derive from a study of CD8 T cells in ankylosing spondylitis. The sequence came from a male donor with ankylosing spondylitis or in good health (not recorded which). The sequenced sample was blood, either unsorted or a sorted T cell fraction (not recorded which). The rearrangement uses TRBV5-6 and TRBJ2-1; 8 bases align to TRBD1. CDR3 sequence (DNA): TGTGCCAGCAGCTTGGACCAGGGGGCGAATGAGCAGTTCTTC. Translating gives CASSLDQGANEQFF.